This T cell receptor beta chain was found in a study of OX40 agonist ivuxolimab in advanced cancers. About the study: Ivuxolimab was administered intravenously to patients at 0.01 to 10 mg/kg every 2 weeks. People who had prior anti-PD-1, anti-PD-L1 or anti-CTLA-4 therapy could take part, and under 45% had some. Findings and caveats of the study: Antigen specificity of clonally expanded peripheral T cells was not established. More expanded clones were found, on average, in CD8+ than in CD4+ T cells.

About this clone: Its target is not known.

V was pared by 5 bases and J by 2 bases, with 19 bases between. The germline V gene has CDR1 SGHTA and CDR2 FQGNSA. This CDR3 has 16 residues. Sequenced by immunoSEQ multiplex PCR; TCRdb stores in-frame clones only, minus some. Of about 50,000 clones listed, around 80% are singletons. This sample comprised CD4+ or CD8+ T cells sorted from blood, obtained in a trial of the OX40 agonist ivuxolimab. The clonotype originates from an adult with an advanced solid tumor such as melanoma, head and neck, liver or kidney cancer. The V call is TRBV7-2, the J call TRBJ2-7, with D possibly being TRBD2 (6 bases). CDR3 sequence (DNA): TGTGCCAGCAGCCCTCCCAGGACTACGCCTACCTACGAGCAGTACTTC. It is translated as CASSPPRTTPTYEQYF.